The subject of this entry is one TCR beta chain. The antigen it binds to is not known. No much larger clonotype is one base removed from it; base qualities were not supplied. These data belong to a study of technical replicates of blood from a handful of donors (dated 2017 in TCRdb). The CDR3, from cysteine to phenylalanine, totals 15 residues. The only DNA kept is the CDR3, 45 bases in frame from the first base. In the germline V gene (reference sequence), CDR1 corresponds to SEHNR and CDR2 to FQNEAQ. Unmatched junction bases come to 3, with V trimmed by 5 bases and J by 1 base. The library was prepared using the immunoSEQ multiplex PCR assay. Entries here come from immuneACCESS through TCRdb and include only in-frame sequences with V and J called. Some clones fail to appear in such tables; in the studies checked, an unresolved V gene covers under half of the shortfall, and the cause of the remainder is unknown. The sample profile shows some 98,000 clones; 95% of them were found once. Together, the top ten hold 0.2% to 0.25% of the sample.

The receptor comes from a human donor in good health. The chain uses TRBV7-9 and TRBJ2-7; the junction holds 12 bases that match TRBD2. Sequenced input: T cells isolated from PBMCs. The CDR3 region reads CASSAGLAGSYEQYF. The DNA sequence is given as TGTGCCAGCAGCGCCGGACTAGCGGGATCCTACGAGCAGTACTTC.